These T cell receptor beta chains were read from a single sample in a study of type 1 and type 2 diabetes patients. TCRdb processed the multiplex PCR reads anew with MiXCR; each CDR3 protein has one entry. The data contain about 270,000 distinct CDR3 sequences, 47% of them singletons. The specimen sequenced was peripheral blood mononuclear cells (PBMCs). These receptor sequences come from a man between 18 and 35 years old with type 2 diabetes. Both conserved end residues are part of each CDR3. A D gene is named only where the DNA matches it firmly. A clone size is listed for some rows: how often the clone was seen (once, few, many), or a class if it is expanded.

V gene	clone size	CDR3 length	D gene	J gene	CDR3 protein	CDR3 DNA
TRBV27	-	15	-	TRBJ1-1	CASSLGGGLGTEASF	TGTGCCAGCAGCCTAGGCGGGGGGTTGGGCACTGAAGCTTCCTTT
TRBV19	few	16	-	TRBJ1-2	CASTPNTGTGLYGYTF	TGTGCCAGTACCCCCAATACAGGGACGGGGCTGTATGGCTACACCTTC
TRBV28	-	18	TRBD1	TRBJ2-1	CASSLWGETGPGVNEQFF	TGTGCCAGCAGTTTATGGGGGGAGACAGGGCCCGGGGTAAATGAGCAGTTCTTC
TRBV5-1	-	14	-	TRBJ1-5	CASSLTGCNQPQHF	TGCGCCAGCAGCTTGACAGGCTGCAATCAGCCCCAGCATTTT
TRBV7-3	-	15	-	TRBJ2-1	CASSLIASSYNEQFF	TGTGCCAGCAGCTTAATTGCGAGCTCCTACAATGAGCAGTTCTTC
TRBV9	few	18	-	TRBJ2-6	CASSVRVQPYSGANVLTF	TGTGCCAGCAGCGTAAGAGTACAGCCCTACTCTGGGGCCAACGTCCTGACTTTC
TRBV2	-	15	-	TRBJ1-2	CASSMALDSSSGYTF	TGTGCCAGTAGTATGGCCTTGGACAGTTCGTCGGGCTACACCTTC
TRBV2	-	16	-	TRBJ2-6	CASSSRTGPGANVLTF	TGTGCCAGCAGTTCAAGAACAGGGCCTGGGGCCAACGTCCTGACTTTC
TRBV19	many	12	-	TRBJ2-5	CASSQGEETQYF	TGTGCCAGTAGCCAGGGTGAAGAGACCCAGTACTTC
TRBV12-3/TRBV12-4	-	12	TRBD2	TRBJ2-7	CASRRGSYEQYF	TGTGCCAGCAGGCGGGGGAGCTACGAGCAGTACTTC
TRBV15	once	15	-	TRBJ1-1	CATSRDRGVNTEAFF	TGTGCCACCAGCAGAGATAGGGGAGTGAACACTGAAGCTTTCTTT
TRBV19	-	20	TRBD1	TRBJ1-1	CASSIVGTGGFRAGGTEAFF	TGTGCCAGTAGTATTGTCGGGACAGGGGGCTTCAGAGCTGGGGGCACTGAAGCTTTCTTT
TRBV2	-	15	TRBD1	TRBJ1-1	CASSEATGENTEAFF	TGTGCCAGCAGTGAAGCGACAGGGGAGAACACTGAAGCTTTCTTT
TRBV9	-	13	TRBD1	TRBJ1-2	CASSGTGAEGYTF	TGTGCCAGCAGCGGGACAGGGGCGGAAGGCTACACCTTC
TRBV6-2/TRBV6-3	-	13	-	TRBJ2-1	CASSSTGPTEQFF	TGTGCCAGCAGTTCCACAGGTCCCACTGAGCAGTTCTTC
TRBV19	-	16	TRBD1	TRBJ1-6	CACSTRDRVGRSPLHF	TGTGCCTGTAGTACCCGGGACAGGGTTGGTAGATCACCCCTCCACTTT
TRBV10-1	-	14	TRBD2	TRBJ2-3	CASSDGGGRGTQYF	TGCGCCAGCAGTGACGGCGGGGGAAGGGGTACGCAGTATTTT
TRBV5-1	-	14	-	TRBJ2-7	CTSSLVPEAYEQYF	TGCACCAGCAGCTTGGTGCCTGAAGCCTACGAGCAGTACTTC
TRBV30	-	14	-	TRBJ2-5	CAWSGRRAGETQYF	TGTGCCTGGAGTGGACGACGGGCTGGAGAGACCCAGTACTTC
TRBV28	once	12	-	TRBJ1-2	CASSPQGCGYTF	TGTGCCAGCAGTCCCCAAGGATGTGGCTACACCTTC
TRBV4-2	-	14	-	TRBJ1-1	CASSQGPRNTEAFF	TGTGCCAGCAGCCAAGGTCCGAGGAACACTGAAGCTTTCTTT
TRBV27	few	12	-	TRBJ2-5	CASRRKGETQYF	TGTGCCAGCAGGAGAAAGGGGGAGACCCAGTACTTC
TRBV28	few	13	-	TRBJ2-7	CASSLVGSYEQYF	TGTGCCAGCAGTTTGGTAGGTTCCTACGAGCAGTACTTC
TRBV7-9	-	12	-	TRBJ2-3	CASSFNGDTQYF	TGTGCCAGCAGCTTTAATGGGGATACGCAGTATTTT
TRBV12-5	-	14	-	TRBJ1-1	CASGSWPGNTEAFF	TGTGCTAGTGGTTCATGGCCCGGGAACACTGAAGCTTTCTTT
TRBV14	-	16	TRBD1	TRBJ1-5	CASSQDEGQAHQPQHF	TGTGCCAGCAGCCAAGATGAGGGACAGGCCCATCAGCCCCAGCATTTT
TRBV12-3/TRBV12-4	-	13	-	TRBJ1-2	CASSPLSRPGYTF	TGTGCCAGCAGCCCTCTCTCCCGGCCCGGCTACACCTTC
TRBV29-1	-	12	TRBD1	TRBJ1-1	CSVQQGRTEAFF	TGCAGCGTGCAACAGGGGCGGACTGAAGCTTTCTTT
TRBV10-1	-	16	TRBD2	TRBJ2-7	CASSERVAGTANEQYF	TGCGCCAGCAGTGAACGGGTAGCGGGAACGGCGAACGAGCAGTACTTC
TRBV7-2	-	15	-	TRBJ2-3	CASSLRGRVTDTQYF	TGTGCCAGCAGCTTAAGGGGCAGGGTCACAGATACGCAGTATTTT
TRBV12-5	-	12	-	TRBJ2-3	CASSRGQGTQYF	TGTGCTAGTTCGAGAGGTCAAGGGACGCAGTATTTT
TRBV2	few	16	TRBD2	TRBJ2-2	CASKRLAGGLTGELFF	TGTGCCAGCAAACGACTAGCGGGGGGGCTGACCGGGGAGCTGTTTTTT
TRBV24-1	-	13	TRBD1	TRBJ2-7	CATSKTGAGEQYF	TGTGCCACCAGCAAGACAGGGGCGGGCGAGCAGTACTTC
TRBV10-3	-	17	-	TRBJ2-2	CAISESVPGANTGELFF	TGTGCCATCAGTGAGTCAGTTCCGGGGGCCAACACCGGGGAGCTGTTTTTT
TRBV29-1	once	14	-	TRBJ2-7	CSATRQGGDYEQYF	TGCAGCGCTACACGGCAGGGGGGGGATTACGAGCAGTACTTC
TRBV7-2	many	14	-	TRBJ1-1	CASSLETANTEAFF	TGTGCCAGCAGCTTAGAGACAGCGAACACTGAAGCTTTCTTT
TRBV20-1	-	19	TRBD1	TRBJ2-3	CSAENYRDRGQGGTDTQYF	TGCAGTGCTGAAAACTACCGGGACAGGGGGCAAGGTGGCACAGATACGCAGTATTTT
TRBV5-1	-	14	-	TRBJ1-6	CASGSTGANSPLHF	TGCGCCAGCGGATCGACAGGAGCAAATTCACCCCTCCACTTT
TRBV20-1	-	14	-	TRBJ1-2	CSARVDRANYGYTF	TGCAGTGCTAGAGTCGATCGGGCTAACTATGGCTACACCTTC
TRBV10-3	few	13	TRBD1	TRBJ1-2	CAISDEGAYGYTF	TGTGCCATCAGTGATGAGGGGGCGTATGGCTACACCTTC
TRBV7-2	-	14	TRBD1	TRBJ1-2	CASSLGQGRYGYTF	TGTGCCAGCAGCTTAGGACAGGGGCGCTATGGCTACACCTTC
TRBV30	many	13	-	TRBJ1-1	CAWSVSGGTEAFF	TGTGCCTGGAGTGTATCCGGGGGCACTGAAGCTTTCTTT
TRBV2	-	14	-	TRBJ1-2	CASSERRNYYGHTF	TGTGCCAGCAGTGAAAGGAGGAATTATTATGGCCACACCTTC
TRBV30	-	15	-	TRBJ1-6	CAWTQHAPNNSPLHF	TGTGCCTGGACCCAACACGCGCCCAATAATTCACCCCTCCACTTT
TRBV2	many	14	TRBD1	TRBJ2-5	CASRATGGSETQYF	TGTGCCAGCAGGGCTACAGGGGGCTCAGAGACCCAGTACTTC
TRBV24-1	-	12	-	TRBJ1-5	CATGDSTRTQHF	TGTGCCACCGGTGATTCCACAAGGACCCAGCATTTT
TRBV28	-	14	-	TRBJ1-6	CASREAGANSPLHF	TGTGCCAGCAGGGAAGCAGGGGCTAATTCACCCCTCCACTTT
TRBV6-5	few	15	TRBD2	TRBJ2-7	CASRLTLAEGYEQYF	TGTGCCAGCAGACTTACACTAGCGGAAGGATACGAGCAGTACTTC
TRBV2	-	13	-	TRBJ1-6	CASNRGLNSPLHF	TGTGCCAGCAACCGGGGGTTGAATTCACCCCTCCACTTT
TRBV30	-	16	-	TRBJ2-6	CAWSGPGVPGANVLTF	TGTGCCTGGTCCGGGCCCGGCGTTCCTGGGGCCAACGTCCTGACTTTC
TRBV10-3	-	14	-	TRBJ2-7	CAISEPDSSYEQYF	TGTGCCATCAGTGAGCCTGATAGCAGCTACGAGCAGTACTTC